These 30 T cell receptor beta chains came from one sample sequenced in a study of cytomegalovirus exposure and HLA in healthy donors. 13 Jbeta primers and 60 Vbeta primers were used for the PCR. Here immunoSEQ multiplex PCR was the method, and the copy in TCRdb shows in-frame clones only, minus some. Counted here are roughly 180,000 clones, about four fifths occurring once; the ten biggest clones make up about 1.9%. Sequenced input: PBMCs. The receptors stem from a woman younger than 45 in good health and CMV-seronegative.

The sample holds one count of this clone. The rearrangement links TRBV5-8 to TRBJ2-6, with 9 bases matching TRBD1. With 4 bases clipped from V and 0 bases from J, the junction kept 5 bases outside the gene matches. The length of the CDR3 is 17 residues. Germline assignment: CDR1 SGHTS and CDR2 YDEGEE. CDR3 loop: CASSQGTGYSGANVLTF. In DNA form, the CDR3 reads TGTGCCAGCAGCCAGGGGACAGGGTACTCTGGGGCCAACGTCCTGACTTTC.

DNA for the CDR3: TGTGCCACCACAGATGCGGGGTACTCGAACACTGAAGCTTTCTTT. Translating it yields CATTDAGYSNTEAFF. This chain connects TRBV19 to TRBJ1-1; D uncertain. Germline CDR1 and CDR2: LNHDA and SQIVND (reference sequence). CDR3 size: 15 residues. The V end lost 10 bases, the J end lost 1 base, and 19 bases lay between the germline ends.

The J gene is TRBJ2-5, the V gene TRBV5-4; TRBD1 might be the D (6 bases). Trimming removed 1 base at V and 3 bases at J, with 10 bases between. This CDR3 spans 14 amino acids. The germline V gene encodes CDR1 SGHNT and CDR2 YYREEE (reference sequence). Here the CDR3 reads CASSLWDIKETQYF. CDR3 bases: TGTGCCAGCAGCTTGTGGGACATTAAAGAGACCCAGTACTTC.

The rearrangement links TRBV25-1 to TRBJ2-7, with TRBD1 matching 10 bases. CDR1 MGHDK and CDR2 SYGVNS come from the germline V gene. V dropped 5 bases and J dropped 3; count of bases not matched to a gene: 1. CDR3 size: 13 residues. CDR3: CASSRDRGYEQYF. Written as DNA, the CDR3 is TGTGCCAGCAGTAGGGACAGGGGCTACGAGCAGTACTTC.

The chain uses TRBV27 and TRBJ1-2; D possibly corresponds to TRBD1 (5 bases). V was cut by 1 base and J by 7 bases, with 13 bases left in between. This CDR3 region has 14 residues. CDR1 is MNHEY and CDR2 is SMNVEV in the germline V gene (reference sequence). The CDR3 reads CASSLLGVTGGYTF. The CDR3 nucleotides read TGTGCCAGCAGTTTATTAGGGGTTACGGGTGGCTACACCTTC.

The chain employs TRBV7-2 and TRBJ2-1; 7 nucleotides match TRBD2. The CDR3 totals 16 residues. Germline-derived CDR1 and CDR2 are SGHTA and FQGNSA. With V trimmed by 3 bases and J by 0 bases, 5 bases remained unmatched. The CDR3 nucleotides read TGTGCCAGCAGCTTGGGGGGGAGCGTCTCCTACAATGAGCAGTTCTTC. Translated: CASSLGGSVSYNEQFF.

The rearrangement uses TRBV30 and TRBJ1-1; no firm D call. The CDR3 runs 13 residues. V shed 0 bases and J shed 4 bases, with 9 bases lying between them. Germline V gene lookup returns CDR1 GTSNPN and CDR2 SVGIG (reference sequence). DNA of the CDR3: TGTGCCTGGAGTGTAAAAGGGAGCACTGAAGCTTTCTTT. Residues: CAWSVKGSTEAFF.

This clone was seen more than once but under ten times. The chain links TRBV7-3 to TRBJ2-2, with D perhaps TRBD2 (5 bases). V was cut by 2 bases and J by 2 bases, with 9 bases left in between. This CDR3 spans 15 amino acids. From germline, CDR1 is SGHTA and CDR2 FQGTGA. The CDR3 DNA reads as TGTGCCAGCAGCTTATTAGGGAGAAACACCGGGGAGCTGTTTTTT. Translation gives CASSLLGRNTGELFF.

The genes are TRBV5-6 and TRBJ2-1; TRBD2 agrees at 12 bases. J lost 5 bases, V lost 4 bases, and 4 bases had no gene match. The germline gives CDR1 SGHDT, CDR2 YYEEEE. The CDR3 loop spans 15 amino acids. This CDR3 reads CASSRRTSGDNEQFF. DNA for the CDR3: TGTGCCAGCAGCCGCCGGACTAGCGGGGACAATGAGCAGTTCTTC. Variable domain in full (rest from reference TRBV5-6 and TRBJ2-1): DAGVTQSPTHLIKTRGQQVTLRCSPKSGHDTVSWYQQALGQGPQFIFQYYEEEERQRGNFPDRFSGHQFPNYSSELNVNALLLGDSALYLCASSRRTSGDNEQFFGPGTRLTVL.

This clone was detected once. The V gene is TRBV30, the J gene TRBJ1-5; D not certain. CDR3 size: 14 residues. V shed 0 bases and J shed 2 bases, with 8 bases lying between them. Germline CDR1 and CDR2: GTSNPN and SVGIG (reference sequence). The DNA for the CDR3 is TGTGCCTGGAGTGTACGCGGGGGCAATCAGCCCCAGCATTTT. Amino acid sequence: CAWSVRGGNQPQHF.

The rearrangement links TRBV19 to TRBJ1-2, with D uncertain. Germline V lookup: CDR1 LNHDA, CDR2 SQIVND (reference sequence). This CDR3 is built from 14 residues. V was trimmed by 5 bases and J by 1 base, leaving 11 bases between them. For the CDR3, the DNA is TGTGCCAGTAGTGCCCTGACGGGTAACTATGGCTACACCTTC. This gives the protein CASSALTGNYGYTF.

The chain recombines TRBV4-3 with TRBJ2-2; no definite D call. CDR1 and CDR2 from the germline V gene are LGHNA and YSLEER. CDR3 length: 15 amino acids. V was pared by 4 bases and J by 5 bases, with 14 bases between. The CDR3 nucleotides read TGCGCCAGCAGCCGAGGAACCCGACCAACCGGGGAGCTGTTTTTT. Translated, it gives CASSRGTRPTGELFF.

The chain links TRBV11-2 to TRBJ1-1, with 11 bases fitting TRBD1. V shed 0 bases and J 10 bases; nucleotides not matched to a gene: 1. This CDR3 comprises 13 residues. Germline-derived CDR1 and CDR2 are SGHAT and FQNNGV. In nucleotides, the CDR3 is TGTGCCAGCAGCTTAGACGGACAGGGGGCAGCTTTCTTT. Amino acid sequence: CASSLDGQGAAFF.

To note about this clone: This sample includes further DNA sequences coding for the same CDR3. The rearrangement joins TRBV2 to TRBJ1-6; no definite D call. CDR3 length: 13 residues. CDR1 and CDR2 (germline): SNHLY, FYNNEI. V shed 1 base and J shed 9 bases, with 7 bases lying between them. Here the CDR3 reads CASSEDRGSPLHF. The CDR3 DNA reads TGTGCCAGCAGTGAAGATCGAGGTTCACCCCTCCACTTT. Using reference TRBV2 and TRBJ1-6 for the parts outside the CDR3, the full variable domain is EPEVTQTPSHQVTQMGQEVILRCVPISNHLYFYWYRQILGQKVEFLVSFYNNEISEKSEIFDDQFSVERPDGSNFTLKIRSTKLEDSAMYFCASSEDRGSPLHFGNGTRLTVT.

The genes are TRBV27 and TRBJ1-1; weak D call: TRBD1 (6 bases). V was trimmed by 1 base and J by 6 bases, leaving 18 bases between them. CDR1 MNHEY and CDR2 SMNVEV come from the germline V gene (reference sequence). The CDR3 is 16 amino acids. CDR3 in amino acids: CASSLFSRGGDPEAFF. The CDR3 nucleotides read TGTGCCAGCAGTTTATTTAGCAGGGGCGGCGATCCTGAAGCTTTCTTT.

This sequence joins TRBV4-1 and TRBJ2-7; 7 bases line up with TRBD1. CDR3 length: 14 residues. V lost 3 bases to trimming and J lost 7 bases; unmatched junction nucleotides: 9. The germline V gene encodes CDR1 MGHRA and CDR2 YSYEKL. The CDR3 region is CASSQRDRSGEQYF. The CDR3 DNA reads as TGCGCCAGCAGCCAGAGGGACAGATCGGGGGAGCAGTACTTC.

The chain carries TRBV9 and TRBJ2-7, with 9 nucleotides matching TRBD2. The V and J ends lost 3 bases and 2 bases, in that order; junction bases with no gene match: 9. The CDR3 loop spans 16 amino acids. Germline assignment: CDR1 SGDLS and CDR2 YYNGEE. CDR3 sequence: CASSAGRGGGPYEQYF. The DNA of the CDR3 is TGTGCCAGCAGCGCCGGGCGGGGGGGAGGACCCTACGAGCAGTACTTC.

The chain couples TRBV9 to TRBJ2-7, with 7 positions matching TRBD1. CDR1 is SGDLS and CDR2 is YYNGEE in the germline V gene. The CDR3 length is 13 residues. The junction had 5 bases not matched to a gene; V was cut back by 2 bases and J by 6 bases. CDR3 protein: CASSVGQASEQYF. In DNA, the CDR3 is TGTGCCAGCAGCGTCGGACAGGCGTCCGAGCAGTACTTC. Full variable domain (missing parts from reference TRBV9 and TRBJ2-7): DSGVTQTPKHLITATGQRVTLRCSPRSGDLSVYWYQQSLDQGLQFLIQYYNGEERAKGNILERFSAQQFPDLHSELNLSSLELGDSALYFCASSVGQASEQYFGPGTRLTVT.

This clone showed up just a few times. The genes are TRBV2 and TRBJ2-1, with 13 bases identical to TRBD2. With V trimmed by 7 bases and J by 10 bases, 10 bases remained unmatched. Germline loops: CDR1 SNHLY, CDR2 FYNNEI. The CDR3 sequence is 15 residues long. CDR3 protein: CASKRLAGGVEEQFF. CDR3 sequence (DNA): TGTGCCAGCAAACGACTAGCGGGGGGCGTCGAAGAGCAGTTCTTC.

There are a few counts of this clone. The chain uses TRBV4-3 and TRBJ2-7, with TRBD1 identical over 9 bases. Losses at the gene ends were 5 bases for V and 2 bases for J; bases not matched to a gene: 10. Looked up from germline, CDR1 is LGHNA and CDR2 is YSLEER. This CDR3 comprises 16 residues. The CDR3 loop is CASSALLGQGPYEQYF. CDR3 DNA: TGCGCCAGCAGCGCCTTGTTAGGACAGGGGCCCTACGAGCAGTACTTC.

This chain uses TRBV21-1 with TRBJ1-4; the D call TRBD1 from the table was never checked on the DNA. TRBV21-1 constitutes a pseudogene. This CDR3 contains 14 residues. This CDR3 reads CASSPDREKEKLFF. Here the CDR3 DNA reads TGTGCCAGCAGCCCGGACAGGGAAAAGGAAAAACTGTTTTTT.

This CDR3 reads CASSARGRFGYTF. The CDR3 region has the DNA TGTGCCAGCAGCGCCAGGGGGCGGTTTGGCTACACCTTC. The rearrangement joins TRBV9 to TRBJ1-2, with 8 bases identical to TRBD1. In germline, CDR1 is SGDLS, CDR2 YYNGEE. With V trimmed by 3 bases and J by 7 bases, 5 bases remained unmatched. This CDR3 is 13 amino acids long.

Comment on this clone: A read error may account for a junction end that differs from germline. The chain has TRBV30 and TRBJ1-2; D remains ambiguous. The CDR3 spans 8 residues. Germline V gene lookup returns CDR1 GTSNPN and CDR2 SVGIG (reference sequence). CDR3 loop: CAWSVLVF. DNA for the CDR3: TGTGCCTGGAGTGTACTGGTCTTC.

The chain has TRBV6-5 and TRBJ2-1; 9 bases map to TRBD1. Germline assignment: CDR1 MNHEY and CDR2 SVGAGI. Losses at the gene ends were 2 bases for V and 8 bases for J; bases not matched to a gene: 10. This CDR3 region has 16 residues. Here the CDR3 DNA reads TGTGCCAGCAGTTACACATCCGGGACAGGGCGGTATGAGCAGTTCTTC. Its protein is CASSYTSGTGRYEQFF.

The rearrangement joins TRBV10-1 to TRBJ1-2; a weak D match, TRBD1 (5 bases). The CDR3 has 13 residues. The ends were cut back, 4 bases at V and 8 bases at J, with 14 bases in the middle. In germline, CDR1 is WNHNN, CDR2 SYGVQD (reference sequence). CDR3 amino acids: CASSGRGSYGYTF. CDR3 bases: TGCGCCAGCAGTGGGAGGGGTTCATACGGCTACACCTTC.

The J gene is TRBJ2-3, the V gene TRBV7-9; D may be TRBD2 (6 bases). From germline, CDR1 is SEHNR and CDR2 FQNEAQ (reference sequence). Trimming shortened V by 4 bases and J by 4 bases, and 6 bases separated the two germline ends. The CDR3 runs 12 residues. The CDR3 DNA sequence: TGTGCCAGCAGCTGGGGGGCAGATACGCAGTATTTT. It yields the protein CASSWGADTQYF.

This chain links TRBV7-2 with TRBJ1-2; D possibly corresponds to TRBD1 (5 bases). This CDR3 spans 15 amino acids. With 5 bases removed from V and 4 bases from J, the gap between germline ends came to 17 bases. The germline gives CDR1 SGHTA, CDR2 FQGNSA. The CDR3 sequence: CASSPQGTAVYGYTF. The CDR3 region has the DNA TGTGCCAGCAGCCCCCAGGGAACGGCCGTCTATGGCTACACCTTC.

This clone was recorded at least ten times. This sample also contains other DNA sequences that code for the same CDR3. The chain is built from TRBV6-1 and TRBJ1-6; D is perhaps TRBD1 (5 bases). The CDR3 is 14 residues long. The germline V gene has CDR1 MNHNS and CDR2 SASEGT. V shed 4 bases and J shed 2 bases, with 6 bases lying between them. CDR3: CASSAGPYNSPLHF. Here the CDR3 DNA reads TGTGCCAGCAGTGCAGGGCCCTATAATTCACCCCTCCACTTT.

A remark on this clone: Here the CDR3 omits its conserved ending phenylalanine or tryptophan, so a read error is the likely source. The chain's CDR3 is CASSDGTASTTEAFV. In DNA form, the CDR3 reads TGTGCCAGCAGTGATGGGACAGCTTCCACCACTGAAGCTTTCGTT. V usage is TRBV6-1 and J usage is TRBJ1-1; 7 nucleotides match TRBD1. CDR3 length: 15 residues. In germline, CDR1 is MNHNS, CDR2 SASEGT. V shed 3 bases, J shed 4 bases, and the junction held 8 bases outside the gene matches.

The chain joins TRBV5-6 to TRBJ2-7, with no clear D. The CDR3 has 13 amino acids. Germline V gene data show CDR1 as SGHDT and CDR2 as YYEEEE. Deletions cut 4 bases from V and 2 bases from J, with 10 bases between. The CDR3 spells CASSQSVTYEQYF. CDR3 DNA sequence: TGTGCCAGCAGCCAAAGCGTTACCTACGAGCAGTACTTC.